A single sample is the source of the 13 T cell receptor beta chains below, sequenced in a study of T cells expressing NK-cell markers. Each CDR3 protein gets one entry in TCRdb, which reprocessed the 5' RACE reads and gives no DNA. The sample has under 200,000 distinct CDR3 sequences. The sequencing input was blood T cells: a sorted CD56 or NKG2C T cell subset, CD4+ or CD8+ T cells, or bulk PBMC T cells (not recorded which). The receptors were sampled from a woman between 18 and 69 years old in good health.

The chain combines TRBV5-6 with TRBJ1-6; TCRdb gives TRBD1 as the D gene, but with no DNA this cannot be confirmed. CDR1 and CDR2 (germline): SGHDT, YYEEEE. The CDR3 sequence is 17 residues long. CDR3 sequence reads: CASKLGGSGTTSSPLHF.

V usage is TRBV14 and J usage is TRBJ2-1; TCRdb's D call, TRBD2, is unchecked because there is no DNA. Per germline, CDR1 SGHDN and CDR2 FVKESK. The CDR3 runs to 15 residues. CDR3 region: CASRAGTSSYNEQFF.

V usage is TRBV5-1 and J usage is TRBJ2-3; TCRdb lists TRBD1, though no DNA is available to test this call. CDR1 and CDR2 from the germline V gene are SGHRS and YFSETQ. This CDR3 contains 20 residues. The CDR3: CASSLLSGTGLMSLTDTQYF.

The gene calls are TRBV29-1 and TRBJ2-2; TCRdb indicates TRBD1, and absent DNA this call remains unverified. Germline CDR1 SQVTM, CDR2 ANQGSEA. The CDR3 runs to 16 residues. The CDR3 region is CSVAPLGRGGTGELFF.

The chain couples TRBV6-1 to TRBJ2-3. CDR1 MNHNS and CDR2 SASEGT come from the germline V gene. This CDR3 contains 14 residues. The CDR3 region is CASRVDGRTDTQYF.

V is TRBV12-3 or TRBV12-4 and J is TRBJ2-2; lacking DNA, the TRBD2 call made by TCRdb goes unchecked. CDR3 size: 16 residues. CDR3 amino acids: CASTGGGVGKDGELFF.

The rearrangement joins TRBV5-8 to TRBJ2-7; checking the TCRdb D call of TRBD1 is not possible without DNA. Germline CDR1 reads SGHTS; CDR2 reads YDEGEE. This CDR3 has 14 residues. CDR3 loop: CASSLTLQGGEQYF.

The chain joins TRBV5-6 to TRBJ2-6; checking the TCRdb D call of TRBD2 is not possible without DNA. CDR3 length: 17 amino acids. Germline V lookup: CDR1 SGHDT, CDR2 YYEEEE. The CDR3 protein is CASSLVPLSSGANVLTF.

The chain recombines TRBV30 with TRBJ2-3; TCRdb designates TRBD1, a call that cannot be tested without DNA. CDR1 and CDR2 from the germline V gene are GTSNPN and SVGIG (reference sequence). The CDR3 has 15 residues. Here the CDR3 reads CAWEGGSRSTDTQYF.

The rearrangement joins TRBV12-3 or TRBV12-4 to TRBJ1-1. This CDR3 is built from 13 residues. The CDR3 spells CASSLQRNTEAFF.

The V gene is TRBV20-1, the J gene TRBJ1-1; TCRdb's D call of TRBD1 is untestable without DNA. Germline V gives CDR1 DFQATT, CDR2 SNEGSKA (reference sequence). The CDR3 is 13 residues long. The CDR3 sequence is CSARVGQSAEAFF.

The chain links TRBV5-1 to TRBJ1-4; TCRdb picks TRBD1, but there is no DNA to check that call. The CDR3 length is 13 residues. Germline CDR1 is SGHRS and CDR2 is YFSETQ. The CDR3: CASSLGDRGKLFF.

The V gene is TRBV7-3, the J gene TRBJ1-1. The CDR3 contains 15 residues. Germline-derived CDR1 and CDR2 are SGHTA and FQGTGA. Here the CDR3 reads CASSPAGRINTEAFF.